These T cell receptor beta chains were read from a single sample in a study of beta chain features in type 1 diabetes. TCRdb's copy holds only in-frame clones and misses some; the assay was immunoSEQ multiplex PCR. In the table there are 310,000 or so clones, around 9% of which are singletons. What was sequenced was central memory CD4+ T cells from blood. These receptors were collected from a man under 40 with type 1 diabetes. Both conserved end residues are part of each CDR3. Fields, in order: clone size, V gene, D gene, J gene, CDR3 DNA, CDR3 protein. The D gene is left open where the match is weak. Rows may omit the clone size; those that give it use once, few, many or a size class.

clone size: once
V gene: TRBV5-1
D gene: TRBD1
J gene: TRBJ1-2
CDR3 DNA: TGCGCCAGCAGCCGGGACAGGGATAACTATGGCTACACCTTC
CDR3 protein: CASSRDRDNYGYTF

clone size: many
V gene: TRBV7-9
D gene: NA
J gene: TRBJ1-1
CDR3 DNA: TGTGCCAGCAGCTTAGTCGGGGATAACACTGAAGCTTTCTTT
CDR3 protein: CASSLVGDNTEAFF

clone size: NA
V gene: TRBV27
D gene: TRBD1
J gene: TRBJ2-3
CDR3 DNA: TGTGCCAGCGCTAGCAGGGGGTTTCCAGATACGCAGTATTTT
CDR3 protein: CASASRGFPDTQYF

clone size: NA
V gene: TRBV7-2
D gene: NA
J gene: TRBJ2-7
CDR3 DNA: TGTGCCAGCAGCATCACTTCGACCGACTTCTACGAGCAGTACTTC
CDR3 protein: CASSITSTDFYEQYF

clone size: NA
V gene: TRBV5-1
D gene: TRBD2
J gene: TRBJ2-1
CDR3 DNA: TGCGCCAGCAGGCAAGCGGGTCTAGCGGGGGACTACAATGAGCAGTTCTTC
CDR3 protein: CASRQAGLAGDYNEQFF

clone size: few
V gene: TRBV11-2
D gene: TRBD1
J gene: TRBJ2-3
CDR3 DNA: TGTGCCAGCAGCACCCCAGGGGGCCCCACAGATACGCAGTATTTT
CDR3 protein: CASSTPGGPTDTQYF

clone size: NA
V gene: TRBV28
D gene: TRBD1
J gene: TRBJ1-2
CDR3 DNA: TGTGCCAGCAGTCTGACAGGGTACAACTATGGCTACACCTTC
CDR3 protein: CASSLTGYNYGYTF

clone size: few
V gene: TRBV5-1
D gene: TRBD2
J gene: TRBJ2-5
CDR3 DNA: TGCGCCAGCAGCACCGGGACTAGCGGGGCGAGCAGGGAGACCCAGTACTTC
CDR3 protein: CASSTGTSGASRETQYF

clone size: NA
V gene: TRBV29-1
D gene: NA
J gene: TRBJ1-2
CDR3 DNA: TGCAGCGTTGAAGCCGTGGATGGCTACACCTTC
CDR3 protein: CSVEAVDGYTF

clone size: NA
V gene: TRBV11-2
D gene: TRBD1
J gene: TRBJ1-2
CDR3 DNA: TGTGCCAGCAGCTTAGATGGACAGGCTTATGGCTACACCTTC
CDR3 protein: CASSLDGQAYGYTF

clone size: many
V gene: TRBV7-2
D gene: NA
J gene: TRBJ1-4
CDR3 DNA: TGTGCCAGCAGCTTGACGGGGCTGGGTGAAAAACTGTTTTTT
CDR3 protein: CASSLTGLGEKLFF

clone size: few
V gene: TRBV11-2
D gene: NA
J gene: TRBJ2-7
CDR3 DNA: TGTGCCAGCAGCTCCGGGACTTACGAGCAGTACTTC
CDR3 protein: CASSSGTYEQYF

clone size: few
V gene: TRBV18
D gene: TRBD1
J gene: TRBJ2-5
CDR3 DNA: TGTGCCAGCTCCGATAAAGGGGGCCGGGAGACCCAGTACTTC
CDR3 protein: CASSDKGGRETQYF

clone size: few
V gene: TRBV27
D gene: TRBD1
J gene: TRBJ2-3
CDR3 DNA: TGTGCCAGCAGTTTATTTGGGCGGACAGGGGTGGGCACAGATACGCAGTATTTT
CDR3 protein: CASSLFGRTGVGTDTQYF

clone size: few
V gene: TRBV23-1
D gene: TRBD2
J gene: TRBJ2-7
CDR3 DNA: TGCGCCAGCAGTCGTCGCGCGGGGCGGGGGAATCGGTACGAGCAGTACTTC
CDR3 protein: CASSRRAGRGNRYEQYF

clone size: NA
V gene: TRBV11-2
D gene: NA
J gene: TRBJ2-7
CDR3 DNA: TGTGCCAGCAGCCCAGACGGGCACGAGCAGTACTTC
CDR3 protein: CASSPDGHEQYF

clone size: few
V gene: TRBV30
D gene: NA
J gene: TRBJ2-1
CDR3 DNA: TGTGCCTGGAGTGTTACAGGCAGCGGACTCGGTGAGCAGTTCTTC
CDR3 protein: CAWSVTGSGLGEQFF

clone size: few
V gene: TRBV5-1
D gene: TRBD1
J gene: TRBJ1-3
CDR3 DNA: TGCGCCAGCAGCAAGGACAGGCCGGTCACCTCTGGAAACACCATATATTTT
CDR3 protein: CASSKDRPVTSGNTIYF

clone size: many
V gene: TRBV7-2
D gene: TRBD1
J gene: TRBJ2-3
CDR3 DNA: TGTGCCAGCAGCCTCACAGGGGGAAGGACAGATACGCAGTATTTT
CDR3 protein: CASSLTGGRTDTQYF

clone size: NA
V gene: TRBV9
D gene: TRBD1
J gene: TRBJ2-1
CDR3 DNA: TGTGCCAGCAGCGTTTACAGGGGGCAGGACAATGAGCAGTTCTTC
CDR3 protein: CASSVYRGQDNEQFF

clone size: few
V gene: TRBV6-5
D gene: TRBD2
J gene: TRBJ2-1
CDR3 DNA: TGTGCCAGCAGTTACAACGGGGGGGGTTACAATGAGCAGTTCTTC
CDR3 protein: CASSYNGGGYNEQFF

clone size: few
V gene: TRBV28
D gene: NA
J gene: TRBJ2-5
CDR3 DNA: TGTGCCAGCAGCAGGAAGACCCAGTACTTC
CDR3 protein: CASSRKTQYF

clone size: NA
V gene: TRBV4-3
D gene: NA
J gene: TRBJ2-1
CDR3 DNA: TGCGCCAGCAGCCCCGGGACCGTAAATGAGCAGTTCTTC
CDR3 protein: CASSPGTVNEQFF

clone size: NA
V gene: TRBV7-2
D gene: NA
J gene: TRBJ1-4
CDR3 DNA: TGTGCCAGCACCTCCCTCCGGGTAGCTAATGAAAAACTGTTTTTT
CDR3 protein: CASTSLRVANEKLFF

clone size: few
V gene: TRBV6-6
D gene: TRBD1
J gene: TRBJ2-3
CDR3 DNA: TGTGCCAGCAGCCCCATCGACAGGGGGAACACAGATACGCAGTATTTT
CDR3 protein: CASSPIDRGNTDTQYF

clone size: few
V gene: TRBV5-1
D gene: NA
J gene: TRBJ1-5
CDR3 DNA: TGCGCCAGCAGCCCCAACAGTGGCAATCAGCCCCAGCATTTT
CDR3 protein: CASSPNSGNQPQHF

clone size: NA
V gene: TRBV5-6
D gene: NA
J gene: TRBJ2-3
CDR3 DNA: TGTGCCAGCAGCTTGTCCCACCCGTGGGATACGCAGTATTTT
CDR3 protein: CASSLSHPWDTQYF

clone size: few
V gene: TRBV9
D gene: TRBD1
J gene: TRBJ1-1
CDR3 DNA: TGTGCCAGCAGCGTAGCGGCGGGACAGGGGGCTGGTGGCACTGAAGCTTTCTTT
CDR3 protein: CASSVAAGQGAGGTEAFF

clone size: few
V gene: TRBV11-2
D gene: TRBD1
J gene: TRBJ2-5
CDR3 DNA: TGTGCCAGCAGGCCTCCGGGACAGGGGGCGGGGACCCAGTACTTC
CDR3 protein: CASRPPGQGAGTQYF

clone size: few
V gene: TRBV7-2
D gene: TRBD2
J gene: TRBJ2-1
CDR3 DNA: TGTGCCAGCAGCTCATTAGCGGGGCCCTCCTACAATGAGCAGTTCTTC
CDR3 protein: CASSSLAGPSYNEQFF